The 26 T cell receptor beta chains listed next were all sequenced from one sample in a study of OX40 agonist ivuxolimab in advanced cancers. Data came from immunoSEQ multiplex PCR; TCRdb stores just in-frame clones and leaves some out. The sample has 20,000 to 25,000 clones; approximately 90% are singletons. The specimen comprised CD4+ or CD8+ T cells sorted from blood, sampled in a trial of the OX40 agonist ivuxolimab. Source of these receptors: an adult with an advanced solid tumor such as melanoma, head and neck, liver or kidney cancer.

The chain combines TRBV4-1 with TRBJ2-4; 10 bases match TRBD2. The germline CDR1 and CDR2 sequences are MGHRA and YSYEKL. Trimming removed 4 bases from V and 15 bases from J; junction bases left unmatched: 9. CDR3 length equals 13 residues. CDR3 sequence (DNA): TGCGCCAGCAGCCTTAAAGCGGGAGGGCCGCCGTACTTC. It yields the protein CASSLKAGGPPYF.

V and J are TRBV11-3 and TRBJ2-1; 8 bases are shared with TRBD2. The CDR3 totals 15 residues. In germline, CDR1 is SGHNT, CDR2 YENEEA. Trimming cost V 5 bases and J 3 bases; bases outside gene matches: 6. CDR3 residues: CASSLGLANYNEQFF. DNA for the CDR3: TGTGCCAGCAGCCTCGGACTAGCCAACTACAATGAGCAGTTCTTC.

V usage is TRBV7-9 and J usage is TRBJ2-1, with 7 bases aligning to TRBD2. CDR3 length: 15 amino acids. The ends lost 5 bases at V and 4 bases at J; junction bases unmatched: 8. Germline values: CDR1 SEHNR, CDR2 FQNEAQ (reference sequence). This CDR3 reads CASSLLAASYNEQFF. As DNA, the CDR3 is TGTGCCAGCAGCCTGCTAGCGGCCTCTTACAATGAGCAGTTCTTC. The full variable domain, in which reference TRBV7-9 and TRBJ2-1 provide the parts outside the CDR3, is DTGVSQNPRHKITKRGQNVTFRCDPISEHNRLYWYRQTLGQGPEFLTYFQNEAQLEKSRLLSDRFSAERPKGSFSTLEIQRTEQGDSAMYLCASSLLAASYNEQFFGPGTRLTVL.

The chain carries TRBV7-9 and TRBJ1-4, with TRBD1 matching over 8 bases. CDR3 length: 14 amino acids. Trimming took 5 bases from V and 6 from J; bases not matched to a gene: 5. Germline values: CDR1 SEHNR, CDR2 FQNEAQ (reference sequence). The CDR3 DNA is TGTGCCAGCAGCAGCACAGGGGGGGATGAAAAACTGTTTTTT. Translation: CASSSTGGDEKLFF.

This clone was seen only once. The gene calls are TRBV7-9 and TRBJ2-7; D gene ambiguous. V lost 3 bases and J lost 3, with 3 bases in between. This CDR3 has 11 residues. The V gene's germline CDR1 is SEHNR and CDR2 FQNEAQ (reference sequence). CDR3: CASSLSYEQYF. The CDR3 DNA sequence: TGTGCCAGCAGCTTGAGCTACGAGCAGTACTTC.

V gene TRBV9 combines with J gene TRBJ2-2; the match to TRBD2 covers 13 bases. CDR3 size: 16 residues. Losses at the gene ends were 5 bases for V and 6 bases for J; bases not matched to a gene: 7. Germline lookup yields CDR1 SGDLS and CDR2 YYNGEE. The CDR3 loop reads CASSRTSGGFPGELFF. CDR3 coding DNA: TGTGCCAGCAGTCGGACTAGCGGGGGATTTCCCGGGGAGCTGTTTTTT.

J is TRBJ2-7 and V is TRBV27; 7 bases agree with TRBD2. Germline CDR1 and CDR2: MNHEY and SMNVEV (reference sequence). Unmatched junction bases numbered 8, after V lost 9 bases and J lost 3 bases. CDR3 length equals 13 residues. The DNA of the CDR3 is TGTGCCAGGGCAGCGGGGCCCCTCTACGAGCAGTACTTC. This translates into CARAAGPLYEQYF.

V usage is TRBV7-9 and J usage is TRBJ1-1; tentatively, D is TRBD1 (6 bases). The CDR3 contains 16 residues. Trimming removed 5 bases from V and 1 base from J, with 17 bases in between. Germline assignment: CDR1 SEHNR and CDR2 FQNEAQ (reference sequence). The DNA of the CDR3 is TGTGCCAGCAGCACACCCCAGACAGGTGCGAACACTGAAGCTTTCTTT. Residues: CASSTPQTGANTEAFF.

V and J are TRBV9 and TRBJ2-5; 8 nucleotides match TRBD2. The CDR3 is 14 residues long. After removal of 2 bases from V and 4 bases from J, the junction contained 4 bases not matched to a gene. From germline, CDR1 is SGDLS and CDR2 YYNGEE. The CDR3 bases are TGTGCCAGCAGCGTTTCGGGGGGGACAGAGACCCAGTACTTC. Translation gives CASSVSGGTETQYF.

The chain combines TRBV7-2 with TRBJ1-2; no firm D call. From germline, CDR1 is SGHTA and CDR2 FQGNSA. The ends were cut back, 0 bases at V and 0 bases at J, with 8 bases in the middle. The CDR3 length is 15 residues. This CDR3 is CASSLALGSNYGYTF. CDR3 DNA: TGTGCCAGCAGCTTAGCGCTGGGTTCTAACTATGGCTACACCTTC.

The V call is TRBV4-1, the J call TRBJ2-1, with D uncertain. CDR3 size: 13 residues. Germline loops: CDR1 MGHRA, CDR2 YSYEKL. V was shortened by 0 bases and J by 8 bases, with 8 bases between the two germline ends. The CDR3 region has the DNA TGCGCCAGCAGCCAAGATCCAGGAGATGAGCAGTTCTTC. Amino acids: CASSQDPGDEQFF.

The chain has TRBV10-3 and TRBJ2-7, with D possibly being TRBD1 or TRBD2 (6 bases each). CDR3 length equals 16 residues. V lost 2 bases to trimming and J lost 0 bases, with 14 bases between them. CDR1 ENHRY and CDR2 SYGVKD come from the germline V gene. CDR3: CAISEPTGTHSYEQYF. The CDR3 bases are TGTGCCATCAGTGAGCCAACAGGGACTCACTCCTACGAGCAGTACTTC.

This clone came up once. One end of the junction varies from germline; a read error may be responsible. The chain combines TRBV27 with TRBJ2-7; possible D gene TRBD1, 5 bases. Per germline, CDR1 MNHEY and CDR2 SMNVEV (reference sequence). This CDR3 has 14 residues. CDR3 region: CASQAWGRPYEQHF. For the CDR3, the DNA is TGTGCCAGTCAGGCTTGGGGCAGGCCCTACGAGCAGCACTTC.

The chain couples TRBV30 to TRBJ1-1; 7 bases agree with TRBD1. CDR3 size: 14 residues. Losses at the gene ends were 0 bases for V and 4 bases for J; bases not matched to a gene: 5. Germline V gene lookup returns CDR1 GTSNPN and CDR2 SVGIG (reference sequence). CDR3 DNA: TGTGCCTGGAGTGTAGGAGGGGGCACCACTGAAGCTTTCTTT. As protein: CAWSVGGGTTEAFF.

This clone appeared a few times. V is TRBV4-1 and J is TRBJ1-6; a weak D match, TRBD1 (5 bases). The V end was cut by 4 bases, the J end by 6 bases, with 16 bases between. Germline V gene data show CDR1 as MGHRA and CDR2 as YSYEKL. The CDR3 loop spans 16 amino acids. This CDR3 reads CASSPGTTSTNSPLHF. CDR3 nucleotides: TGCGCCAGCAGCCCCGGGACGACATCTACTAATTCACCCCTCCACTTT.

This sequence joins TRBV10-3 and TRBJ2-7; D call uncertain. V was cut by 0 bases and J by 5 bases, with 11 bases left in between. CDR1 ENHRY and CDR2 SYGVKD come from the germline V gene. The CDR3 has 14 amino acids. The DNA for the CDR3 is TGTGCCATCAGTGAGTCCTACTACAGTAACGAGCAGTACTTC. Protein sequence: CAISESYYSNEQYF.

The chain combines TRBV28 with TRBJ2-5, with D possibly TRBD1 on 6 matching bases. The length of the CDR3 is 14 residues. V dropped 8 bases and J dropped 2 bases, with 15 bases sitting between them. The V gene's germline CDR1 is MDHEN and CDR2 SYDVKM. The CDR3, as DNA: TGTGCCAGCCGGTGGGCAGGGGAACAAGAGACCCAGTACTTC. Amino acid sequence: CASRWAGEQETQYF.

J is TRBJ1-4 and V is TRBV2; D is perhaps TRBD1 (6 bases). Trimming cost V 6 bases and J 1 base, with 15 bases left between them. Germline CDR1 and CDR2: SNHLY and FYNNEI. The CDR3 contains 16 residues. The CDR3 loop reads CASRERQDLTNEKLFF. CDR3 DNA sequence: TGTGCCAGCAGGGAGAGACAGGACCTAACTAATGAAAAACTGTTTTTT.

The CDR3 region has the DNA TGTGCCAGCAGTTCTGGTTCCTACGAGCAGTACTTC. Translating gives CASSSGSYEQYF. The gene calls are TRBV6-5 and TRBJ2-7; no clear D gene. The CDR3 runs to 12 residues. Germline values: CDR1 MNHEY, CDR2 SVGAGI. V was pared by 4 bases and J by 1 base, with 5 bases between.

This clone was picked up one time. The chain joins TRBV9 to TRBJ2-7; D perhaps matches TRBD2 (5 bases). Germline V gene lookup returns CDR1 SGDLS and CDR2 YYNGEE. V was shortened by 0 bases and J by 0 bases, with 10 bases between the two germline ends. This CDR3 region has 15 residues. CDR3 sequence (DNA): TGTGCCAGCAGCGTAGAGGAGGTTAGCTCCTACGAGCAGTACTTC. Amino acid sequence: CASSVEEVSSYEQYF.

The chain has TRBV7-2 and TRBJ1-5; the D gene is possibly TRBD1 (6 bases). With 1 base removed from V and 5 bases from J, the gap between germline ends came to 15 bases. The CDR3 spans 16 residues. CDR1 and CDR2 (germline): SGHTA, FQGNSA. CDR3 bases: TGTGCCAGCAGCTTAGAGTCATTCAGGGGTGATCAGCCCCAGCATTTT. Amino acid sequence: CASSLESFRGDQPQHF.

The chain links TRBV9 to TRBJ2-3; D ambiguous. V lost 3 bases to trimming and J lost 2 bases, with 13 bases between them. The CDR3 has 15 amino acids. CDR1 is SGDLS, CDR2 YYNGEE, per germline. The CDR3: CASSALPGVTDTQYF. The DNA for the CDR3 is TGTGCCAGCAGCGCGCTACCTGGCGTCACAGATACGCAGTATTTT.

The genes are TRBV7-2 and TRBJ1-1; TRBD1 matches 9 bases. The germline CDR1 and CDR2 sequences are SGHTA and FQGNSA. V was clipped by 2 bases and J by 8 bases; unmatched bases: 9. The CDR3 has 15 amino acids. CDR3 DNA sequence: TGTGCCAGCAGCTTACCGGGACAGGGTAGTTCGGAAGCTTTCTTT. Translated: CASSLPGQGSSEAFF.

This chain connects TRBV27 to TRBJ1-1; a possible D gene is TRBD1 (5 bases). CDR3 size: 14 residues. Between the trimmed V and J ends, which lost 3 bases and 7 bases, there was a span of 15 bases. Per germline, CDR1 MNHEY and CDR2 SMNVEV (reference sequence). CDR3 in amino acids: CASSFGTTKGEAFF. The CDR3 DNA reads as TGTGCCAGCAGTTTCGGGACTACCAAGGGTGAAGCTTTCTTT.

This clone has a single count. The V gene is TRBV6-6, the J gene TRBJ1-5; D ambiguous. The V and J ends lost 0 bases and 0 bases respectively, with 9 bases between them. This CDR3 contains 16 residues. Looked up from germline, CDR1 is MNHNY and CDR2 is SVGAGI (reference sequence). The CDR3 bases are TGTGCCAGCAGTTACTCGCTAGATCCTAGCAATCAGCCCCAGCATTTT. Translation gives CASSYSLDPSNQPQHF.

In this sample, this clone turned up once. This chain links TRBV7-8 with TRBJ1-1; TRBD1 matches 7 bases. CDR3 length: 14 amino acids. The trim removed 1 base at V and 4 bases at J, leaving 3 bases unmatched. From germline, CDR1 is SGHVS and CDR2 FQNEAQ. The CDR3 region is CASSLGGTVTEAFF. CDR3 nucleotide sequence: TGTGCCAGCAGCTTAGGAGGGACAGTCACTGAAGCTTTCTTT.